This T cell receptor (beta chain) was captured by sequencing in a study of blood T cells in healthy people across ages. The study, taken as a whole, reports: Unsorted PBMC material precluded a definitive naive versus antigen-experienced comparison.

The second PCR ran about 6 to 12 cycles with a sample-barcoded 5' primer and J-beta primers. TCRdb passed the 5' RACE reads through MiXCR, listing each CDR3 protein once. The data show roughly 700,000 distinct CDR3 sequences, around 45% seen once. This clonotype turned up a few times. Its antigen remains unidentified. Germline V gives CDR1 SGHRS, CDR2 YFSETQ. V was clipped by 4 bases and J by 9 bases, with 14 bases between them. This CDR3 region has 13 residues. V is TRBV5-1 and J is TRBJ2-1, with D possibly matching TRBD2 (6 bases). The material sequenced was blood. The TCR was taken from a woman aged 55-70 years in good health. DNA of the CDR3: TGCGCCAGCAGCGCGGACTATTTCGGTGAGCAGTTCTTC. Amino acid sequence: CASSADYFGEQFF. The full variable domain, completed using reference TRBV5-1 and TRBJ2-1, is KAGVTQTPRYLIKTRGQQVTLSCSPISGHRSVSWYQQTPGQGLQFLFEYFSETQRNKGNFPGRFSGRQFSNSRSEMNVSTLELGDSALYLCASSADYFGEQFFGPGTRLTVL.